This T cell receptor (beta chain) was retrieved from a study of OX40 agonist ivuxolimab in advanced cancers. Study as a whole: Three patients, one with hepatocellular carcinoma and two with cutaneous melanoma, responded partially.

Points on this clone: The antigen remains undetermined.

V lost 2 bases to trimming and J lost 4 bases, with 14 bases between them. Germline lookup yields CDR1 MRHNA and CDR2 SNTAGT. This CDR3 spans 15 amino acids. Overall study results and limits: Near-lowest levels of clonal expansion characterized partial responders at 0.1-3.0 mg/kg. Some of the nonresponding patients also showed low levels of normalized T-cell clonal expansion.

Method: immunoSEQ multiplex PCR; TCRdb's copy keeps in-frame clones and lacks some. The top ten hold around 4.7% of the sample, which has about 46,000 clones, roughly 90% seen once. The chain joins TRBV6-4 to TRBJ2-5; no reliable D call. This TCR came from an adult with an advanced solid tumor such as melanoma, head and neck, liver or kidney cancer. The sequenced sample was CD4+ or CD8+ T cells sorted from blood, obtained in a trial of the OX40 agonist ivuxolimab. DNA of the CDR3: TGTGCCAGCAGTGACCCGATTAGCCTCCCAGAGACCCAGTACTTC. Protein product: CASSDPISLPETQYF.